Listed below are T cell receptor beta chains from one sample, sequenced in a study of T cells expressing NK-cell markers. TCRdb re-called the 5' RACE reads and gives one entry per CDR3 protein, without DNA. Across some 450,000 distinct CDR3 sequences, the top ten clones capture more than 7% of the sample. Material: blood T cells: a sorted CD56 or NKG2C T cell subset, CD4+ or CD8+ T cells, or bulk PBMC T cells (not recorded which). These receptor sequences come from a woman aged 18 to 75 in good health. The CDR3 runs from the conserved cysteine through the conserved F or W.

V gene: TRBV4-1; J gene: TRBJ1-1; CDR3 protein: CASSLLTQGSAEAFF
V gene: TRBV12-3/TRBV12-4; J gene: TRBJ2-3; CDR3 protein: CASRDRAADTQYF
V gene: TRBV14; J gene: TRBJ2-1; CDR3 protein: CASSQDAGVDNEQFF
V gene: TRBV7-2; J gene: TRBJ2-1; CDR3 protein: CASSLALSARGFF
V gene: TRBV20-1; J gene: TRBJ1-1; CDR3 protein: CSASAGGTEAFF
V gene: TRBV5-1; J gene: TRBJ1-4; CDR3 protein: CASRPQGRGEKLFF
V gene: TRBV25-1; J gene: TRBJ1-6; CDR3 protein: CASKGGQGASPLHF
V gene: TRBV23-1; J gene: TRBJ2-1; CDR3 protein: CASSRPGPPVGEQFF
V gene: TRBV4-1; J gene: TRBJ2-1; CDR3 protein: CASSNRDGDYNEQFF
V gene: TRBV18; J gene: TRBJ2-5; CDR3 protein: CASSPPGQGISQTQYF
V gene: TRBV28; J gene: TRBJ1-5; CDR3 protein: CASSRRGQGFQPQHF
V gene: TRBV6-5; J gene: TRBJ1-1; CDR3 protein: CASSYSILGMNTEAFF
V gene: TRBV7-6; J gene: TRBJ2-7; CDR3 protein: CASSLAAGTYEQYF
V gene: TRBV20-1; J gene: TRBJ2-6; CDR3 protein: CSAGKGGSGANVLTF
V gene: TRBV7-3; J gene: TRBJ2-3; CDR3 protein: CASSLMRWGTQYF
V gene: TRBV4-3; J gene: TRBJ1-4; CDR3 protein: CASSQEWGQGFEKLFF
V gene: TRBV3-1; J gene: TRBJ2-5; CDR3 protein: CASSQDGLGTSGRGETQYF
V gene: TRBV12-3/TRBV12-4; J gene: TRBJ2-1; CDR3 protein: CASTKRLAEYNEQFF
V gene: TRBV5-5; J gene: TRBJ1-4; CDR3 protein: CASSLGANRANEKLFF
V gene: TRBV6-2/TRBV6-3; J gene: TRBJ1-4; CDR3 protein: CASSYSTALNEKLFF
V gene: TRBV7-3; J gene: TRBJ2-1; CDR3 protein: CASSYPGQGHNEQFF
V gene: TRBV27; J gene: TRBJ2-1; CDR3 protein: CASSFLPPGLAGDNEQFF
V gene: TRBV12-5; J gene: TRBJ1-5; CDR3 protein: CASGASGARADSNQPQHF